Following are 4 T cell receptor beta chains from one sample sequenced in a study of identical twins (dated by TCRdb to between 2015 and 2016). Preparation of the library involved 5' RACE. This sample was sequenced with an Illumina HiSeq 2000. TCRdb trimmed public reads at Q25 via fastp, called clones via MiXCR and kept in-frame beta chains. Entries that share a CDR3 protein sequence are merged under the most common genes and DNA. This sample lists approximately 630,000 distinct CDR3 sequences; just over 7% were detected once. Jointly, the top ten make up roughly 1.6% of the sample. These records were also assigned to another study, of yellow fever vaccine responses in identical twins.

The sample comprised PBMCs. Source of these receptors: a young woman in good health.

This clonotype was seen repeatedly, ten times or more. The rearrangement joins TRBV7-9 to TRBJ2-4, with unresolved D. Per germline, CDR1 SEHNR and CDR2 FQNEAQ (reference sequence). The V end was cut by 1 base, the J end by 2 bases, with 15 bases between. The CDR3 length is 17 residues. The CDR3 sequence: CASSLDARQQTKNIQYF. The CDR3 DNA reads TGTGCCAGCAGCTTAGATGCGAGACAACAAACCAAAAACATTCAGTACTTC.

The chain recombines TRBV6-5 with TRBJ2-7; 13 bases fit TRBD2. V lost 2 bases to trimming and J lost 4 bases; unmatched junction nucleotides: 8. CDR1 is MNHEY, CDR2 SVGAGI, per germline. The CDR3 runs to 17 residues. The CDR3 sequence is CASSYALLAGGPYEQYF. DNA for the CDR3: TGTGCCAGCAGTTACGCCTTACTAGCGGGAGGGCCGTACGAGCAGTACTTC.

This clonotype was seen more than once but under ten times. The CDR3 is CASSLPDSRTEAFF. The CDR3 region has the DNA TGTGCCAGCAGTTTACCGGACAGCCGCACTGAAGCTTTCTTT. The V and J genes are TRBV28 and TRBJ1-1, with D possibly matching TRBD1 (6 bases). The CDR3 is 14 residues long. CDR1 and CDR2 from the germline V gene are MDHEN and SYDVKM. The V gene lost 2 bases and the J gene lost 4 bases, with 11 bases spanning the gap.

This clonotype was picked up a small number of times. This chain connects TRBV25-1 to TRBJ2-3, with TRBD2 matching over 9 bases. Germline V lookup: CDR1 MGHDK, CDR2 SYGVNS. This CDR3 is built from 14 residues. Trimming took 4 bases from V and 4 from J; bases not matched to a gene: 3. The CDR3 sequence is CASSGGGAPDTQYF. The CDR3 DNA is TGTGCCAGCAGTGGCGGGGGGGCGCCAGATACGCAGTATTTT.